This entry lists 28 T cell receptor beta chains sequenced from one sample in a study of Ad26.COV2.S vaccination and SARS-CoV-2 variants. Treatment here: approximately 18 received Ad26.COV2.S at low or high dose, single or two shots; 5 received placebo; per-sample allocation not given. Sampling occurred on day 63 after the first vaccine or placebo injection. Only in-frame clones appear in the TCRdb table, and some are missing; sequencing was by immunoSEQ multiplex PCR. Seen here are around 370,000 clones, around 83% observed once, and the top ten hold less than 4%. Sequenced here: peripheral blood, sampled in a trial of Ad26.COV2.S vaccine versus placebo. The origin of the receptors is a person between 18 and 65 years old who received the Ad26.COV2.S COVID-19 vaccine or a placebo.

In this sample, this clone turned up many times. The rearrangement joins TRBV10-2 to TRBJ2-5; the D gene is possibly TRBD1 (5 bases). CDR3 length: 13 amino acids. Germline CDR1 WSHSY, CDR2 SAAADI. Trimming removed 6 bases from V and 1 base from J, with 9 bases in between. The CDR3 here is CASRNRFQETQYF. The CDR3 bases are TGCGCCAGCAGGAACAGGTTCCAAGAGACCCAGTACTTC.

In DNA form, the CDR3 reads TGTGCCAGCAGCGACAGGGCAAGGTGGGCTTTCTTT. This sequence encodes CASSDRARWAFF. The gene calls are TRBV2 and TRBJ1-1, with 7 bases lining up with TRBD1. Trimming took 6 bases from V and 11 from J; bases not matched to a gene: 9. This CDR3 spans 12 amino acids. Germline loops: CDR1 SNHLY, CDR2 FYNNEI.

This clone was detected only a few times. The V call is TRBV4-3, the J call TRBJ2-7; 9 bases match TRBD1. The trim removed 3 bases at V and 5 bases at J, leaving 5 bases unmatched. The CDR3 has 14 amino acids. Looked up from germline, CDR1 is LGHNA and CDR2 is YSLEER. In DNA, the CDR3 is TGCGCCAGCAGCCAGAGGGACAGGGTGGACGAGCAGTACTTC. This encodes CASSQRDRVDEQYF.

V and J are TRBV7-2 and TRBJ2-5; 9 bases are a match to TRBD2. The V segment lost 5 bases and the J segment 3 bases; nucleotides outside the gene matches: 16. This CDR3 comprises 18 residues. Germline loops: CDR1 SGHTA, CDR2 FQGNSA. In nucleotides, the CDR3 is TGTGCCAGCAGCCCTAAAATGTGGAGCGGGAGGCCGGAAGAGACCCAGTACTTC. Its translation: CASSPKMWSGRPEETQYF.

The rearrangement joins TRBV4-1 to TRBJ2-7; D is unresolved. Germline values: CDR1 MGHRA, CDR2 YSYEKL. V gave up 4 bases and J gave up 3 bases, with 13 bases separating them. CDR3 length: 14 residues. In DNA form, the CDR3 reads TGCGCCAGCAGCCTCGACGCGATACTCTACGAGCAGTACTTC. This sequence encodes CASSLDAILYEQYF.

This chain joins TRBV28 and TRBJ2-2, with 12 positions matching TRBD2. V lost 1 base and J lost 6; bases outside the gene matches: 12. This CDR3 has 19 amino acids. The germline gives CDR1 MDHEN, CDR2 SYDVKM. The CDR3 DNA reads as TGTGCCAGCAGTTTATCGGCGGCTAGCGGGAGGGCCAGGTCCGGGGAGCTGTTTTTT. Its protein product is CASSLSAASGRARSGELFF.

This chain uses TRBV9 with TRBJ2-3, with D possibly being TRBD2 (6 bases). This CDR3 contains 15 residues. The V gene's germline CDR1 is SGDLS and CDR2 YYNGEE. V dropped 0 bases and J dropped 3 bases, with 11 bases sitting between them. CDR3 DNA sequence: TGTGCCAGCAGCGTAGAAGGGACTCCAACAGATACGCAGTATTTT. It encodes CASSVEGTPTDTQYF.

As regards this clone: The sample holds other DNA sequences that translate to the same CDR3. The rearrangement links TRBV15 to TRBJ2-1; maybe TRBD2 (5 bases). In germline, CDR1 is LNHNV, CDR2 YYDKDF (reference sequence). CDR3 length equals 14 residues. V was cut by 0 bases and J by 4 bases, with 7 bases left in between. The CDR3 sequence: CATSRDRGYNEQFF. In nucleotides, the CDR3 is TGTGCCACCAGCAGAGATCGCGGGTACAATGAGCAGTTCTTC.

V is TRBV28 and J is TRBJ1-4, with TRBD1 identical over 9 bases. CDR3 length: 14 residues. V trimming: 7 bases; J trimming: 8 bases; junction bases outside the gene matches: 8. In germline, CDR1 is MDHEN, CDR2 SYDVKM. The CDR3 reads CASTRTGVWEKLFF. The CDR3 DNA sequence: TGTGCCAGCACCCGGACAGGGGTTTGGGAAAAACTGTTTTTT.

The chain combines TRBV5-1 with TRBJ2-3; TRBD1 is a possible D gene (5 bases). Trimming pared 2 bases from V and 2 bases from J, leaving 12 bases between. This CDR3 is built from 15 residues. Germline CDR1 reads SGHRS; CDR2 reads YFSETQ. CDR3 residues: CASSLRQKPTDTQYF. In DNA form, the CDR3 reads TGCGCCAGCAGCTTAAGACAGAAACCCACAGATACGCAGTATTTT. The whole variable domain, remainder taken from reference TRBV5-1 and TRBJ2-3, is KAGVTQTPRYLIKTRGQQVTLSCSPISGHRSVSWYQQTPGQGLQFLFEYFSETQRNKGNFPGRFSGRQFSNSRSEMNVSTLELGDSALYLCASSLRQKPTDTQYFGPGTRLTVL.

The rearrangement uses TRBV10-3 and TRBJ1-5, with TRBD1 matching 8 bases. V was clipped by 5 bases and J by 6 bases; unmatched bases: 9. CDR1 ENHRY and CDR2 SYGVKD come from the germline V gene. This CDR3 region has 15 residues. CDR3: CAISLTGEGVQPQHF. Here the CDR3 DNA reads TGTGCCATCAGTCTGACAGGGGAGGGAGTTCAGCCCCAGCATTTT.

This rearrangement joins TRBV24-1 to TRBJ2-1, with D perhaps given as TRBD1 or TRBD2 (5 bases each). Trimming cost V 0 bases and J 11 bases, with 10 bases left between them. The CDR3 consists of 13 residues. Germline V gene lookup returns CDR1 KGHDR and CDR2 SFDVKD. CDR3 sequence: CATSDLQQGQQFF. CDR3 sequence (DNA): TGTGCCACCAGTGATTTGCAGCAGGGACAGCAGTTCTTC.

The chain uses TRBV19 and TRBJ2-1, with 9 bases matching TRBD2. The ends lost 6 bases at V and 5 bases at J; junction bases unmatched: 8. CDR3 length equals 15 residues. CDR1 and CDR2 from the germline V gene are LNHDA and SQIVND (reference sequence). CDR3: CASRLKASGNNEQFF. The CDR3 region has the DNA TGTGCCAGTAGACTTAAGGCTAGCGGGAACAATGAGCAGTTCTTC.

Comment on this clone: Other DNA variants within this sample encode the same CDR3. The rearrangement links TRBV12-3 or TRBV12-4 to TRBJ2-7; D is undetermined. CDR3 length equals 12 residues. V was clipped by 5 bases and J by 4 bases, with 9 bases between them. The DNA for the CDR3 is TGTGCCAGCAGTCTGGGGATTTACGAGCAGTACTTC. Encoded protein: CASSLGIYEQYF.

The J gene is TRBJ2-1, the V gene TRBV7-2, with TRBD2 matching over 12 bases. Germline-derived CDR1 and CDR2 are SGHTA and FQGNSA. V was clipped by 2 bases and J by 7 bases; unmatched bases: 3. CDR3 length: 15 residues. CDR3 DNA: TGTGCCAGCAGCTTACTAGCGGGGGGGCCTAATGAGCAGTTCTTC. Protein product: CASSLLAGGPNEQFF.

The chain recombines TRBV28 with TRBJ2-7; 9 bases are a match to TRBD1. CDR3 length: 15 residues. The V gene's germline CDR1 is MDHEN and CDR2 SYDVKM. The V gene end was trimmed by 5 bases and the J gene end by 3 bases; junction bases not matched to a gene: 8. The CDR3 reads CASSPGQGRFYEQYF. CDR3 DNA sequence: TGTGCCAGCAGTCCCGGACAGGGGAGGTTCTACGAGCAGTACTTC. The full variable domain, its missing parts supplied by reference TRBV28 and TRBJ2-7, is DVKVTQSSRYLVKRTGEKVFLECVQDMDHENMFWYRQDPGLGLRLIYFSYDVKMKEKGDIPEGYSVSREKKERFSLILESASTNQTSMYLCASSPGQGRFYEQYFGPGTRLTVT.

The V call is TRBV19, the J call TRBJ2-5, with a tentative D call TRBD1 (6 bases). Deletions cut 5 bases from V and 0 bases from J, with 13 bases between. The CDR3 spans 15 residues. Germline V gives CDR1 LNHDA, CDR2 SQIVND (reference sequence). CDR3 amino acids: CASSSARGYQETQYF. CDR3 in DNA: TGTGCCAGTAGTTCAGCTAGGGGGTACCAAGAGACCCAGTACTTC.

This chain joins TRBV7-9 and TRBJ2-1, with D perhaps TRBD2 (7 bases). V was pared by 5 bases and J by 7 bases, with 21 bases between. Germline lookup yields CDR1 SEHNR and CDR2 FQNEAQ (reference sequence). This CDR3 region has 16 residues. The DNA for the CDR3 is TGTGCCAGCAGCCCCCCCCTTGCGGGGGCAGGGAATGAGCAGTTCTTC. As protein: CASSPPLAGAGNEQFF.

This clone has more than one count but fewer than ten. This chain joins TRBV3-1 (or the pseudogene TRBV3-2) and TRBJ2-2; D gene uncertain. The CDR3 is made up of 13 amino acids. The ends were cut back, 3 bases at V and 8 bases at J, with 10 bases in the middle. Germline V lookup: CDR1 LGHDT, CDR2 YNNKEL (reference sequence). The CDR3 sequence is CASSQFLGGELFF. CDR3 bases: TGTGCCAGCAGCCAGTTCTTGGGGGGGGAGCTGTTTTTT.

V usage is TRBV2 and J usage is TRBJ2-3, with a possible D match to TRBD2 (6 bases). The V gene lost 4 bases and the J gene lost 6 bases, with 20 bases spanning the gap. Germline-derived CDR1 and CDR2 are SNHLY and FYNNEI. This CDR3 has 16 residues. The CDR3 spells CASSVPGLAGADTQYF. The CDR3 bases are TGTGCCAGCAGTGTACCGGGACTCGCTGGTGCGGATACGCAGTATTTT.

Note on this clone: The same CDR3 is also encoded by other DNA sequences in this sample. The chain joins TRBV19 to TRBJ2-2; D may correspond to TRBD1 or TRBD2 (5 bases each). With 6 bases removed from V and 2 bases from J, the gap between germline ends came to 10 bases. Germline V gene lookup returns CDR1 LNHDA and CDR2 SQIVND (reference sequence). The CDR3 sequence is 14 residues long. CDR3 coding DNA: TGTGCCAGTAGCGGGACCGCAAACACCGGGGAGCTGTTTTTT. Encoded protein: CASSGTANTGELFF. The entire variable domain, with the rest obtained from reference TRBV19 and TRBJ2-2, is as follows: DGGITQSPKYLFRKEGQNVTLSCEQNLNHDAMYWYRQDPGQGLRLIYYSQIVNDFQKGDIAEGYSVSREKKESFPLTVTSAQKNPTAFYLCASSGTANTGELFFGEGSRLTVL.

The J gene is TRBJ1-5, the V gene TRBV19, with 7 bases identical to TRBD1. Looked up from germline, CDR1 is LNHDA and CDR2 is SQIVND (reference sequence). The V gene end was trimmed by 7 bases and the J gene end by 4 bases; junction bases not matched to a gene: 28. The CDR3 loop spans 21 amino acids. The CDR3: CASTKRGSGQYISEGNQPQHF. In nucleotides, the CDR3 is TGTGCCAGTACCAAGCGGGGTTCGGGACAGTATATCTCCGAGGGGAATCAGCCCCAGCATTTT.

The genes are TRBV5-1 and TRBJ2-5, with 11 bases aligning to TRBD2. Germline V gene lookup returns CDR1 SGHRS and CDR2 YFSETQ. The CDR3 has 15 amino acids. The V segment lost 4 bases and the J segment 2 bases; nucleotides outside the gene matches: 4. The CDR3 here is CASSAGTSGQETQYF. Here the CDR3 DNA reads TGCGCCAGCAGCGCCGGGACTAGCGGTCAAGAGACCCAGTACTTC.

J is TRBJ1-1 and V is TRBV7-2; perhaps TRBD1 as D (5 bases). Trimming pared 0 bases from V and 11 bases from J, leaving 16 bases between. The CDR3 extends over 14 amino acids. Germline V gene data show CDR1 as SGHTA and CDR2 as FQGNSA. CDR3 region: CASSLANLGGGAFF. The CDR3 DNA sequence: TGTGCCAGCAGCTTAGCGAACCTGGGTGGGGGGGCTTTCTTT.

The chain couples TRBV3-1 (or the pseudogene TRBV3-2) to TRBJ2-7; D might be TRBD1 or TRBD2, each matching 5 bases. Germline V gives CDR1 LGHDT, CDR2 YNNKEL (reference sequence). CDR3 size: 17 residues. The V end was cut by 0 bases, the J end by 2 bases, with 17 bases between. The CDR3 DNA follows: TGTGCCAGCAGCCAAGATCTTGGGGGAGAGGGGACCTACGAGCAGTACTTC. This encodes CASSQDLGGEGTYEQYF.

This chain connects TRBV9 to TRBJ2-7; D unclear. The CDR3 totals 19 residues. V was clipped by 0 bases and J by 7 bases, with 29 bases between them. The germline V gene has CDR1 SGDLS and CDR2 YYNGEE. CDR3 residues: CASSVGTATYGVPPPEQYF. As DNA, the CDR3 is TGTGCCAGCAGCGTAGGTACGGCTACCTATGGAGTCCCACCCCCGGAGCAGTACTTC.

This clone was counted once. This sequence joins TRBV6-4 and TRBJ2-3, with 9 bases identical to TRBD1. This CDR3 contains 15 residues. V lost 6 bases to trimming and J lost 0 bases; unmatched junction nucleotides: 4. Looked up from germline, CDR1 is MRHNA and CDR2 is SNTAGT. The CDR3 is CASSGGQGSTDTQYF. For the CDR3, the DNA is TGTGCCAGCAGCGGGGGACAGGGAAGCACAGATACGCAGTATTTT.

CDR3 region: CASSLVLGGAEAFF. DNA of the CDR3: TGTGCCAGCAGCTTAGTTCTTGGGGGAGCTGAAGCTTTCTTT. The chain carries TRBV7-9 and TRBJ1-1; D is possibly TRBD1 (5 bases). The CDR3 runs 14 residues. Deletions cut 1 base from V and 6 bases from J, with 12 bases between. Germline CDR1 and CDR2: SEHNR and FQNEAQ (reference sequence).